A single sample gave rise to the 20 T cell receptor beta chains below, sequenced in a study of blood T cell repertoires in COVID-19. Assay: immunoSEQ multiplex PCR; the TCRdb copy retains only in-frame clones and omits some. The top ten clones hold approximately 9.9% of a sample with roughly 180,000 clones, about four fifths of them seen once. Input material: peripheral blood. These receptors were collected from a woman between 40 and 50 years old with COVID-19, enrolled during active disease.

This clone was seen only a few times. V usage is TRBV5-6 and J usage is TRBJ2-7; D gene unclear. Trimming left V 1 base short and J 2 bases short, with 10 bases between. Germline CDR1 is SGHDT and CDR2 is YYEEEE. This CDR3 is built from 14 residues. CDR3 sequence (DNA): TGTGCCAGCAGCTTGCGCCTCATAGCCTACGAGCAGTACGTC. It translates to CASSLRLIAYEQYV.

This clone came up once. This chain joins TRBV3-1 (or the pseudogene TRBV3-2) and TRBJ2-1, with 9 bases fitting TRBD2. CDR3 length: 16 amino acids. The V gene end was trimmed by 0 bases and the J gene end by 10 bases; junction bases not matched to a gene: 10. Germline CDR1 is LGHDT and CDR2 is YNNKEL (reference sequence). The CDR3 DNA reads TGTGCCAGCAGCCAAGATCCGGGCGGGAGGGCCGGCGAGCAGTTCTTC. It specifies CASSQDPGGRAGEQFF.

This chain uses TRBV29-1 with TRBJ2-1; TRBD2 is a possible D gene (5 bases). The V gene lost 0 bases and the J gene lost 4 bases, with 13 bases spanning the gap. The CDR3 is 15 residues long. Per germline, CDR1 SQVTM and CDR2 ANQGSEA. This CDR3 is CSVEDSVLVYNEQFF. As DNA, the CDR3 is TGCAGCGTTGAAGATAGTGTACTAGTATACAATGAGCAGTTCTTC.

The chain recombines TRBV6-5 with TRBJ1-5, with D possibly matching TRBD1 (5 bases). The germline V gene encodes CDR1 MNHEY and CDR2 SVGAGI. The ends were cut back, 6 bases at V and 3 bases at J, with 12 bases in the middle. This CDR3 is built from 14 residues. DNA for the CDR3: TGTGCCAGCAGGGGAACAGGAAACAATCAGCCCCAGCATTTT. Translating gives CASRGTGNNQPQHF.

The rearrangement uses TRBV19 and TRBJ1-1, with TRBD1 matching over 7 bases. This CDR3 has 16 residues. The V and J ends lost 7 bases and 2 bases, in that order; junction bases with no gene match: 13. Germline V gene sequence: CDR1 LNHDA, CDR2 SQIVND (reference sequence). In nucleotides, the CDR3 is TGTGCCAGTACCCTAAAGCCAGGGACAGTAAACACTGAAGCTTTCTTT. Translating gives CASTLKPGTVNTEAFF.

The J gene is TRBJ2-1, the V gene TRBV6-5, with 8 bases fitting TRBD2. Unmatched junction bases numbered 10, after V lost 7 bases and J lost 8 bases. In germline, CDR1 is MNHEY, CDR2 SVGAGI. This CDR3 has 14 amino acids. The CDR3 loop is CASKKGLAVDEQFF. CDR3 bases: TGTGCCAGCAAAAAAGGACTAGCCGTGGATGAGCAGTTCTTC.

This chain joins TRBV7-6 and TRBJ2-1; D may be TRBD2 (7 bases). V was trimmed by 4 bases and J by 8 bases, leaving 18 bases between them. Germline CDR1 reads SGHVS; CDR2 reads FNYEAQ. This CDR3 has 15 amino acids. The CDR3 nucleotides read TGTGCCAGCAGCTCACGATCCACAGGGAGGGATGAGCAGTTCTTC. Residues: CASSSRSTGRDEQFF.

V usage is TRBV7-3 and J usage is TRBJ2-1, with TRBD2 matching over 13 bases. The germline V gene encodes CDR1 SGHTA and CDR2 FQGTGA. After removal of 5 bases from V and 9 bases from J, the junction contained 4 bases not matched to a gene. CDR3 length: 14 amino acids. The CDR3: CASSPRTSGGEQFF. The CDR3 coding sequence is TGTGCCAGCAGCCCCCGGACTAGCGGGGGTGAGCAGTTCTTC. Drawing the rest from reference TRBV7-3 and TRBJ2-1, the complete variable domain is GAGVSQTPSNKVTEKGKYVELRCDPISGHTALYWYRQSLGQGPEFLIYFQGTGAADDSGLPNDRFFAVRPEGSVSTLKIQRTERGDSAVYLCASSPRTSGGEQFFGPGTRLTVL.

The V and J genes are TRBV19 and TRBJ1-5, with TRBD1 identical over 9 bases. The CDR3 is made up of 16 amino acids. Germline CDR1 LNHDA, CDR2 SQIVND (reference sequence). V lost 5 bases, J lost 3 bases, and 8 bases stayed unmatched. This CDR3 reads CASSPYGTGNNQPQHF. The CDR3 region has the DNA TGTGCCAGTAGTCCTTATGGGACAGGGAACAATCAGCCCCAGCATTTT.

The chain has TRBV15 and TRBJ1-5; 7 bases align to TRBD1. The CDR3 extends over 15 amino acids. V dropped 4 bases and J dropped 3; count of bases not matched to a gene: 6. Germline CDR1 and CDR2: LNHNV and YYDKDF (reference sequence). As DNA, the CDR3 is TGTGCCACCAGCACCCATGGACAGGTCAATCAGCCCCAGCATTTT. This sequence encodes CATSTHGQVNQPQHF.

The CDR3 bases are TGTGCCAGCAGTGAAGCCCGGGGAAATTCACCCCTCCACTTT. This sequence encodes CASSEARGNSPLHF. This chain links TRBV6-1 with TRBJ1-6; D is undetermined. V was clipped by 0 bases and J by 7 bases, with 7 bases between them. In germline, CDR1 is MNHNS, CDR2 SASEGT. The CDR3 has 14 amino acids.

The rearrangement uses TRBV19 and TRBJ2-3; 9 bases agree with TRBD2. CDR1 is LNHDA and CDR2 is SQIVND in the germline V gene (reference sequence). Unmatched junction bases numbered 11, after V lost 3 bases and J lost 4 bases. The length of the CDR3 is 17 residues. CDR3 sequence (DNA): TGTGCCAGTAGTATGACTGGCGGGGGGGCATATCCAGATACGCAGTATTTT. Amino acids: CASSMTGGGAYPDTQYF.

Many counts were recorded for this clone. The chain has TRBV28 and TRBJ2-7, with TRBD2 identical over 7 bases. Germline-derived CDR1 and CDR2 are MDHEN and SYDVKM. V dropped 6 bases and J dropped 4; count of bases not matched to a gene: 3. The CDR3 sequence is 12 residues long. The CDR3 here is CASRQRDYEQYF. For the CDR3, the DNA is TGTGCCAGCAGGCAGCGGGATTACGAGCAGTACTTC.

This chain joins TRBV10-3 and TRBJ1-5; 11 bases fit TRBD1. The CDR3 runs to 18 residues. CDR1 is ENHRY and CDR2 is SYGVKD in the germline V gene. The J segment lost 4 bases and the V segment lost 0 bases, leaving 8 bases of the junction unmatched. CDR3 nucleotides: TGTGCCATCAGTGAGTCGGCGGTCGGGACAGGGGGTAATCAGCCCCAGCATTTT. It translates to CAISESAVGTGGNQPQHF.

The chain uses TRBV6-5 and TRBJ2-5; 7 positions agree with TRBD2. From germline, CDR1 is MNHEY and CDR2 SVGAGI. V gave up 7 bases and J gave up 5 bases; unmatched junction bases: 7. The CDR3 runs 13 residues. The chain's CDR3 is CASIPSGPETQYF. CDR3 in DNA: TGTGCCAGCATCCCTAGCGGCCCCGAGACCCAGTACTTC.

V usage is TRBV3-1 (or the pseudogene TRBV3-2) and J usage is TRBJ2-3; 10 positions agree with TRBD1. CDR1 and CDR2 (germline): LGHDT, YNNKEL (reference sequence). J gave up 3 bases and V 4 bases, and 4 bases lay outside the gene matches. The CDR3 covers 15 residues. The CDR3 sequence is CASSPGQGRTDTQYF. CDR3 sequence (DNA): TGTGCCAGCAGCCCGGGACAGGGGAGGACAGATACGCAGTATTTT.

CDR3 region: CASSQDRYNEQYF. Here the CDR3 DNA reads TGCGCCAGCAGCCAAGATCGGTATAACGAGCAGTACTTC. V and J are TRBV4-1 and TRBJ2-7; D is ambiguous. CDR3 size: 13 residues. Germline V gives CDR1 MGHRA, CDR2 YSYEKL. V lost 0 bases to trimming and J lost 5 bases, with 8 bases between them.

This clone was detected once. The V gene is TRBV7-3, the J gene TRBJ2-3, with 8 bases fitting TRBD1. CDR1 SGHTA and CDR2 FQGTGA come from the germline V gene. Trimming took 5 bases from V and 6 from J; bases not matched to a gene: 4. This CDR3 is 13 amino acids long. CDR3 bases: TGTGCCAGCAGCCCGGGACAGGCGGATACGCAGTATTTT. This encodes CASSPGQADTQYF.

The gene calls are TRBV6-6 and TRBJ1-5; 8 nucleotides agree with TRBD1. This CDR3 is built from 12 residues. Germline lookup yields CDR1 MNHNY and CDR2 SVGAGI (reference sequence). The ends lost 4 bases at V and 14 bases at J; junction bases unmatched: 7. The chain's CDR3 is CASSFEQGEKHF. The CDR3 region has the DNA TGTGCCAGCAGTTTTGAACAGGGGGAAAAGCATTTT.

The chain joins TRBV3-1 (or the pseudogene TRBV3-2) to TRBJ2-1; no clear D. Per germline, CDR1 LGHDT and CDR2 YNNKEL (reference sequence). The V gene lost 3 bases and the J gene lost 12 bases, with 24 bases spanning the gap. The CDR3 runs to 16 residues. The CDR3 sequence: CASSQTPERRTLGQFF. The CDR3 bases are TGTGCCAGCAGCCAGACCCCGGAGCGCCGCACCTTAGGGCAGTTCTTC.